A selection of T cell receptor beta chains follows, all from one sample in a study of cytomegalovirus exposure and HLA in healthy donors. Clones were read by immunoSEQ multiplex PCR, and TCRdb kept only the in-frame ones, dropping some. The table lists some 150,000 clones, 80% of them singletons. Sample: PBMCs. Receptor source: a man aged 45-65 years in good health and CMV-seronegative. Both conserved end residues are part of each CDR3. The D gene is left open where the match is weak. The size entry is marked missing in some rows and otherwise reads once, few, many or a size class.

j_call v_call d_call clone_size cdr3_nt cdr3_aa
TRBJ1-5 TRBV7-9 NA NA TGTGCCAGCAGCTTATTAGCGGGTTCTAGCAATCAGCCCCAGCATTTT CASSLLAGSSNQPQHF
TRBJ1-2 TRBV18 TRBD1 NA TGTGCCAGCTCACCTGACAGGGACGATGGCTACACCTTC CASSPDRDDGYTF
TRBJ1-1 TRBV7-9 NA NA TGTGCCAGCAGCGTCTGGTCGGGTGGCACTGAAGCTTTCTTT CASSVWSGGTEAFF
TRBJ2-5 TRBV5-5 NA NA TGTGCCAGCAGCTTGGCGGGAGAGACCCAGTACTTC CASSLAGETQYF
TRBJ1-3 TRBV5-1 NA NA TGCGCCAGCAGAAAGGGACAAATATCTGGAAACACCATATATTTT CASRKGQISGNTIYF
TRBJ2-1 TRBV4-1 TRBD1 NA TGCGCCAGCAGGCTCCAGGGGGCTAATGAGCAGTTCTTC CASRLQGANEQFF
TRBJ2-7 TRBV7-3 NA NA TGTGCCAGCAGCTTCGCCAGTGGGCCCTTGTACGAGCAGTACTTC CASSFASGPLYEQYF
TRBJ2-3 TRBV27 TRBD2 NA TGTGCCAGCAGTCTCTCGGGGGGGATTAGCACAGATACGCAGTATTTT CASSLSGGISTDTQYF
TRBJ2-7 TRBV5-1 TRBD1 NA TGCGCCAGCAGCTTAAATGACAGGGGGGAGGACGAGCAGTACTTC CASSLNDRGEDEQYF
TRBJ2-1 TRBV11-2 TRBD2 few TGTGCCAGCAGCTTAGCCGGGACTAGCGGTTACAATGAGCAGTTCTTC CASSLAGTSGYNEQFF
TRBJ2-5 TRBV5-1 NA few TGCGCCAGCAGCTCCGGGGACTCTCAAGAGACCCAGTACTTC CASSSGDSQETQYF
TRBJ2-1 TRBV5-1 TRBD2 NA TGCGCCAGCAGCCTAGCGGGAGGGAATGAGCAGTTCTTC CASSLAGGNEQFF
TRBJ2-7 TRBV5-4 NA NA TGTGCCAGCAGCTGGGCAGGGGCAAGGGAGCAGTACTTC CASSWAGAREQYF
TRBJ1-5 TRBV25-1 NA NA TGTGCCAGCAGTGAATATATAGAGGGGGACCAGCCCCAGCATTTT CASSEYIEGDQPQHF
TRBJ1-4 TRBV2 NA NA TGTGCCAGCAGTTCTCAGGGTCCGCAAAATGAAAAACTGTTTTTT CASSSQGPQNEKLFF
TRBJ2-7 TRBV5-8 NA NA TGTGCCAGCAGCTGGGAGGACGGCAGCTCCTACGAGCAGTACTTC CASSWEDGSSYEQYF
TRBJ1-2 TRBV19 NA NA TGTGCCAGTAAAGGAGGAGCATACGACTATGGCTACACCTTC CASKGGAYDYGYTF
TRBJ2-1 TRBV7-7 TRBD2 few TGTGCCAGCAGCCGGGACTACGCCGATGAGCAGTTCTTC CASSRDYADEQFF
TRBJ2-5 TRBV18 NA once TGTGCCAGCTCACCAGGGCAAGACCAAGAGACCCAGTACTTC CASSPGQDQETQYF
TRBJ1-5 TRBV5-5 TRBD1 NA TGTGCCAGCAGCCAGTCTGGGACAGGGGGCGGAAAGCCCCAGCATTTT CASSQSGTGGGKPQHF